Sequencing of this T cell receptor beta chain was carried out in a study of glioma-infiltrating T cells. Note on this clonotype: The junction shows a germline mismatch at one end, possibly a read error.

Using RNA template, CDR3s of TCR alpha and beta were amplified with iRepertoire arm-PCR. MiXCR, run by TCRdb on the multiplex PCR reads, gives a single entry per CDR3 protein. The data show about 110,000 distinct CDR3 sequences, 25% to 30% seen once. The CDR3 loop spans 15 amino acids. This clonotype was sampled from a human donor with low-grade glioma or glioblastoma, undergoing nonglioma brain surgery, or in good health (not recorded which). The sample consisted of glioma tissue, nonneoplastic brain tissue, or PBMCs (not recorded which). The chain carries TRBV12-3 or TRBV12-4 and TRBJ1-4; TRBD1 is a possible D gene (5 bases). The CDR3 here is CVSSFGAATNEKLFF. The CDR3 region has the DNA TGTGTCAGCAGTTTTGGGGCTGCAACTAATGAAAAACTGTTTTTT.